The clone carrying this T cell receptor beta chain was observed at least ten times. Its antigen remains unidentified. This entry is derived from a study of regulatory T cells in long-lasting Graves disease. Broader study findings: Patients with persistent Graves' had lower TCR diversity than newly diagnosed patients. Persistent disease preferred TRBV28, TRBJ1-2 and TRBJ2-5; new disease, TRBV20-1 and TRBJ2-1. The persistent group shared around 2,700 public clonotypes, more than the approximately 930 shared by new patients.

Described time point: newly diagnosed GD, antithyroid drugs for less than 3 months. There was RNA extracted from PBMCs, and the TCR library was made from it. The TCR beta library used iRepertoire HTBI primers with Arm-PCR amplification of CDR3. TCRdb processed the multiplex PCR reads anew with MiXCR; each CDR3 protein has one entry. This table has roughly 380,000 distinct CDR3 sequences, approximately 15% appearing once. The germline V gene has CDR1 DFQATT and CDR2 SNEGSKA (reference sequence). The CDR3 has 13 amino acids. The V and J ends lost 5 bases and 3 bases, in that order; junction bases with no gene match: 6. These same data were also listed under a study on T cells in Graves' hyperthyroidism and ophthalmopathy.

The chain links TRBV20-1 to TRBJ1-2; TRBD1 aligns across 7 bases. The specimen was peripheral blood mononuclear cells (PBMCs), collected at new diagnosis, from a patient treated with antithyroid drugs. This clonotype was obtained from a middle-aged man with Graves disease. CDR3 DNA: TGCAGTGCTGTTTTGACAGGGCACTATGGCTACACCTTC. Encoded protein: CSAVLTGHYGYTF.